This TCR beta chain was retrieved from a study of blood T cell repertoires in COVID-19. In the study overall: Sites across the United States, Italy and Spain contributed samples from acute and convalescent COVID-19. T cells, B-cell-depleted T cells, or PBMCs supplied cDNA or gDNA.

Per germline, CDR1 SGHAT and CDR2 FQNNGV. Unmatched junction bases numbered 7, after V lost 6 bases and J lost 4 bases. This CDR3 is 14 amino acids long. Original processing notes: Nucleated cell number was recorded as an estimate derived from reference gene primer amplification. Clones were read by immunoSEQ multiplex PCR, and TCRdb kept only the in-frame ones, dropping some. Clone size and the V and J calls come from that table; the DNA yielded D and trimming. In the table there are roughly 190,000 clones, about 80% of which are singletons. This TCR was recovered from a human donor with acute or convalescent COVID-19. The donor label of this sample is uncertain. The sequencing input was peripheral blood. The chain recombines TRBV11-2 with TRBJ1-1; 8 nucleotides align to TRBD1. The CDR3 is CASRLTGETTEAFF. The CDR3 region has the DNA TGTGCCAGCAGGTTGACAGGGGAGACCACTGAAGCTTTCTTT.